This note documents a single T cell receptor (beta chain) sequence. What it binds is unknown. These data belong to a study of beta chain features in type 1 diabetes. Study results and limitations: TCRB CDR3 length was moderately but significantly reduced in all four CD4+ subsets of Type 1 diabetes patients.

The CDR3 extends over 12 amino acids. Germline assignment: CDR1 GTSNPN and CDR2 SVGIG (reference sequence). Trimming left V 4 bases short and J 8 bases short, with 12 bases between. What was sequenced were expressed TCRB transcripts, since all of the isolated RNA had been reverse transcribed. Libraries were prepared by immunoSEQ multiplex PCR; TCRdb keeps only in-frame clonotypes and omits some of them. Of 300,000 to 350,000 clones in the sample, around 9.7% were seen once. Sorting that relied on CD45RO/CCR7/CD25/CD127/CD95/CD27 yielded CD4+ naive, central memory, regulatory and stem cell-like memory cells.

The source is a man aged 25 to 45 with type 1 diabetes. The sequenced sample was central memory CD4+ T cells from blood. The chain has TRBV30 and TRBJ2-1, with a tentative D call TRBD1 (6 bases). The CDR3: CAWKRTDYEQFF. The CDR3 coding sequence is TGTGCCTGGAAACGGACAGATTATGAGCAGTTCTTC.